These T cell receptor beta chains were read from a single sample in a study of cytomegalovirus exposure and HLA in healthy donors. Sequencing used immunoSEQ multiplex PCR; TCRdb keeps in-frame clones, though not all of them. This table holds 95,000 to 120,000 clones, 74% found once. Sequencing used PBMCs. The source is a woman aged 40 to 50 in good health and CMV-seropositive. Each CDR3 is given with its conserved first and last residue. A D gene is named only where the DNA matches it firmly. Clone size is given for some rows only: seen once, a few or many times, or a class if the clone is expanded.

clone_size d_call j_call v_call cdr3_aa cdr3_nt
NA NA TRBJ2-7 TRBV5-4 CASSLRATAHEQYF TGTGCCAGCAGCTTAAGAGCGACAGCTCACGAGCAGTACTTC
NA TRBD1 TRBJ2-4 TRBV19 CASSTPKQGALNIQYF TGTGCCAGTAGTACTCCTAAACAGGGGGCACTAAACATTCAGTACTTC
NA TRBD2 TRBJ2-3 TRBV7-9 CASSLSGEDTDTQYF TGTGCCAGCAGCTTAAGCGGGGAGGACACAGATACGCAGTATTTT
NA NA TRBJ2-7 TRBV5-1 CASSLGESKLAWQYF TGCGCCAGCAGCTTGGGGGAGTCGAAACTGGCCTGGCAGTACTTC
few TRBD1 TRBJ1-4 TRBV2 CASSVTGSNEKLFF TGTGCCAGCAGTGTGACAGGGTCGAATGAAAAACTGTTTTTT
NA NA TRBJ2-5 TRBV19 CASSNWGREQETQYF TGTGCCAGTAGTAACTGGGGGCGGGAGCAAGAGACCCAGTACTTC
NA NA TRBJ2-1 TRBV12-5 CASGQGRPSYNEQFF TGTGCTAGTGGACAAGGGAGGCCCTCCTACAATGAGCAGTTCTTC
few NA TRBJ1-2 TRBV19 CASSTGGLNYGYTF TGTGCCAGTAGTACCGGGGGACTTAACTATGGCTACACCTTC
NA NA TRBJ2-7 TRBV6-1 CASRLEGGAYEQYF TGTGCCAGCAGGCTAGAAGGGGGGGCCTACGAGCAGTACTTC
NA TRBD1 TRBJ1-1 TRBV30 CAWSVTGGGGNTEAFF TGTGCCTGGAGTGTGACAGGGGGAGGCGGGAACACTGAAGCTTTCTTT
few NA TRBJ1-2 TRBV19 CASHGQRGILYGYTF TGTGCCAGTCACGGACAGCGTGGAATATTATATGGCTACACCTTC
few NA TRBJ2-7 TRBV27 CASSPQGTSTYEQYF TGTGCCAGCAGCCCACAGGGCACCTCCACCTACGAGCAGTACTTC
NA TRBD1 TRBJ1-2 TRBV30 CAWSVLDRGGYTF TGTGCCTGGAGTGTACTAGACAGGGGTGGCTACACCTTC
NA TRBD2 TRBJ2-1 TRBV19 CASSIRTSGESYNEQFF TGTGCCAGTAGTATCCGGACTAGCGGAGAGTCCTACAATGAGCAGTTCTTC
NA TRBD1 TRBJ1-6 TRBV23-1 CASSQGTGDNSPLHF TGCGCCAGCAGTCAGGGGACAGGGGACAATTCACCCCTCCACTTT
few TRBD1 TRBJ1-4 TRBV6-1 CASRAGTGSGKLFF TGTGCCAGCAGGGCCGGGACAGGGTCCGGAAAACTGTTTTTT
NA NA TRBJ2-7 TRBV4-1 CASSQAGQGSSYEQYF TGCGCCAGCAGCCAAGCCGGGCAGGGCAGCTCCTACGAGCAGTACTTC
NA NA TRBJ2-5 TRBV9 CASSEAGLQETQYF TGTGCCAGCAGCGAGGCGGGACTCCAAGAGACCCAGTACTTC
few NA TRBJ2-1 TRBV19 CASTPGTVVRGTYNEQFF TGTGCCAGTACCCCGGGGACAGTCGTGCGGGGTACCTACAATGAGCAGTTCTTC
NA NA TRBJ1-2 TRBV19 CASDSRWGAYGYTF TGTGCCAGTGACTCCCGTTGGGGCGCCTATGGCTACACCTTC
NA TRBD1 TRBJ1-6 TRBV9 CASSVGTGGSSPLHF TGTGCCAGCAGCGTAGGGACAGGGGGGAGTTCACCCCTCCACTTT
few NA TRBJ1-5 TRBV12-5 CASGAADHNQPQHF TGTGCTAGTGGTGCCGCGGATCATAATCAGCCCCAGCATTTT
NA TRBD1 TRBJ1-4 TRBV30 CAWRWDSSSNEKLFF TGTGCCTGGAGATGGGACAGCTCTTCGAATGAAAAACTGTTTTTT
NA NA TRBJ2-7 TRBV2 CAGVGPPSYEQYF TGTGCCGGAGTCGGTCCCCCCTCCTACGAGCAGTACTTC
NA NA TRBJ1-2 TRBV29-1 CSVVGGLYGYTF TGCAGCGTTGTTGGAGGGCTCTATGGCTACACCTTC
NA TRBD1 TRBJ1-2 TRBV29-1 CSVETGDRGYTF TGCAGCGTCGAGACAGGGGACCGTGGCTACACCTTC
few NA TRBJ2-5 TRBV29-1 CSVRELETQYF TGCAGCGTGCGGGAATTGGAGACCCAGTACTTC
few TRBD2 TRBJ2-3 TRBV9 CASSVVLGGGDTDTQYF TGTGCCAGCAGCGTAGTGCTCGGGGGGGGAGATACAGATACGCAGTATTTT